Listed here are 21 T cell receptor beta chains from one sample, sequenced in a study of PD-L1 blockade in urothelial cancer. Sample time point: pretreatment peripheral blood. Repertoires were generated with immunoSEQ multiplex PCR, while TCRdb's copy carries only in-frame clones and drops some. The sample includes 50,000 or so clones, approximately 86% seen only once; the top ten take roughly 22%. The input for sequencing was PBMCs, taken around atezolizumab (anti-PD-L1) treatment. These receptors were obtained from a man aged 55 to 70 with urothelial cancer.

The rearrangement uses TRBV7-8 and TRBJ2-5; weak D call: TRBD1 (6 bases). Germline lookup yields CDR1 SGHVS and CDR2 FQNEAQ. V gave up 5 bases and J gave up 2 bases, with 12 bases separating them. The CDR3 extends over 14 amino acids. CDR3 nucleotides: TGTGCCAGCAGCCCAGGGACAATGCAAGAGACCCAGTACTTC. It specifies CASSPGTMQETQYF.

The chain carries TRBV7-2 and TRBJ1-5, with 7 bases that match TRBD1. CDR1 and CDR2 from the germline V gene are SGHTA and FQGNSA. This CDR3 contains 15 residues. The junction had 7 bases not matched to a gene; V was cut back by 2 bases and J by 6 bases. CDR3 nucleotide sequence: TGTGCCAGCAGCTTAAGCGACAGGGCCAGTCAGCCCCAGCATTTT. This gives the protein CASSLSDRASQPQHF.

The chain combines TRBV2 with TRBJ1-2; weak D call: TRBD1 (5 bases). Trimming removed 7 bases from V and 8 bases from J, with 14 bases in between. From germline, CDR1 is SNHLY and CDR2 FYNNEI. The CDR3 totals 12 residues. The CDR3 sequence: CASISGGVGYTF. CDR3 DNA: TGTGCCAGCATATCCGGGGGGGTAGGCTACACCTTC. The variable domain in full, completed from reference TRBV2 and TRBJ1-2, reads EPEVTQTPSHQVTQMGQEVILRCVPISNHLYFYWYRQILGQKVEFLVSFYNNEISEKSEIFDDQFSVERPDGSNFTLKIRSTKLEDSAMYFCASISGGVGYTFGSGTRLTVV.

The chain has TRBV19 and TRBJ2-7, with a possible D match to TRBD1 (5 bases). Trimming removed 4 bases at V and 6 bases at J, with 16 bases between. Germline V CDR1 and CDR2: LNHDA, SQIVND (reference sequence). The CDR3 sequence is 14 residues long. In DNA, the CDR3 is TGTGCCAGTAGTACAACCAAACAGGCGCCCGAGCAGTACTTC. Protein product: CASSTTKQAPEQYF.

V usage is TRBV5-1 and J usage is TRBJ1-2; D is perhaps TRBD1 (5 bases). CDR1 and CDR2 (germline): SGHRS, YFSETQ. This CDR3 comprises 14 residues. Trimming shortened V by 0 bases and J by 4 bases, and 10 bases separated the two germline ends. CDR3 sequence reads: CASSLDGQGYGYTF. The CDR3 DNA is TGCGCCAGCAGCTTGGATGGGCAGGGCTATGGCTACACCTTC.

This chain uses TRBV10-1 with TRBJ2-7, with 14 bases aligning to TRBD2. Germline V gene data show CDR1 as WNHNN and CDR2 as SYGVQD (reference sequence). This CDR3 is built from 16 residues. With 6 bases clipped from V and 5 bases from J, the junction kept 9 bases outside the gene matches. The CDR3 here is CASRAGTSGSNHEQYF. The CDR3 nucleotides read TGCGCCAGCAGAGCCGGGACTAGCGGGAGTAACCACGAGCAGTACTTC.

The gene calls are TRBV9 and TRBJ1-5; the match to TRBD1 covers 9 bases. After removal of 3 bases from V and 2 bases from J, the junction contained 3 bases not matched to a gene. In germline, CDR1 is SGDLS, CDR2 YYNGEE. This CDR3 is built from 15 residues. CDR3 amino acids: CASSGDREGNQPQHF. The CDR3 region has the DNA TGTGCCAGCAGCGGGGACAGGGAAGGCAATCAGCCCCAGCATTTT.

The count of this clone is one. V is TRBV29-1 and J is TRBJ2-7; the match to TRBD1 covers 7 bases. This CDR3 has 11 amino acids. V gave up 6 bases and J gave up 5 bases; unmatched junction bases: 4. Germline V gives CDR1 SQVTM, CDR2 ANQGSEA. The DNA for the CDR3 is TGCAGCGTCGCCGACAGGGACGAGCAGTACTTC. Translated: CSVADRDEQYF.

V usage is TRBV6-6 and J usage is TRBJ2-7; the match to TRBD1 covers 7 bases. With V trimmed by 6 bases and J by 3 bases, 14 bases remained unmatched. The CDR3 has 16 amino acids. Germline V gene lookup returns CDR1 MNHNY and CDR2 SVGAGI (reference sequence). This CDR3 is CASSRTTGIDFYEQYF. DNA for the CDR3: TGTGCCAGCAGCCGCACGACAGGGATCGACTTCTACGAGCAGTACTTC.

This clone was detected once. The gene calls are TRBV5-6 and TRBJ1-5; D remains unclear. Germline lookup yields CDR1 SGHDT and CDR2 YYEEEE. V was cut by 2 bases and J by 3 bases, with 9 bases left in between. The CDR3 runs 14 residues. The chain's CDR3 is CASSFKRDNQPQHF. CDR3 nucleotides: TGTGCCAGCAGCTTTAAACGGGACAATCAGCCCCAGCATTTT. Full variable domain (missing parts from reference TRBV5-6 and TRBJ1-5): DAGVTQSPTHLIKTRGQQVTLRCSPKSGHDTVSWYQQALGQGPQFIFQYYEEEERQRGNFPDRFSGHQFPNYSSELNVNALLLGDSALYLCASSFKRDNQPQHFGDGTRLSIL.

The J gene is TRBJ1-3, the V gene TRBV2; 7 nucleotides agree with TRBD1. This CDR3 is 15 amino acids long. Trimming cost V 4 bases and J 0 bases; bases outside gene matches: 3. Germline loops: CDR1 SNHLY, CDR2 FYNNEI. CDR3 residues: CASSGTGASGNTIYF. As DNA, the CDR3 is TGTGCCAGCAGTGGGACAGGCGCCTCTGGAAACACCATATATTTT. Complete variable domain (other parts from reference TRBV2 and TRBJ1-3): EPEVTQTPSHQVTQMGQEVILRCVPISNHLYFYWYRQILGQKVEFLVSFYNNEISEKSEIFDDQFSVERPDGSNFTLKIRSTKLEDSAMYFCASSGTGASGNTIYFGEGSWLTVV.

This chain uses TRBV2 with TRBJ1-5; tentatively, D is TRBD1 (5 bases). The germline V gene has CDR1 SNHLY and CDR2 FYNNEI. V lost 8 bases and J lost 0, with 14 bases in between. The CDR3 consists of 15 residues. The CDR3 nucleotides are TGTGCCAGCGCCACAAGACAGAATAGCAATCAGCCCCAGCATTTT. Translating it yields CASATRQNSNQPQHF.

This chain links TRBV4-1 with TRBJ1-1; D unclear. This CDR3 spans 14 amino acids. The germline gives CDR1 MGHRA, CDR2 YSYEKL. Trimming shortened V by 1 base and J by 0 bases, and 6 bases separated the two germline ends. CDR3 coding DNA: TGCGCCAGCAGCCAAGTCCCTTTGAACACTGAAGCTTTCTTT. Its protein is CASSQVPLNTEAFF.

In nucleotides, the CDR3 is TGTGCCAGCAGTCTCGACGGGACTGAAGCTTTCTTT. This sequence encodes CASSLDGTEAFF. The chain has TRBV27 and TRBJ1-1; no clear D gene. The germline gives CDR1 MNHEY, CDR2 SMNVEV (reference sequence). Trimming removed 5 bases at V and 5 bases at J, with 9 bases between. The CDR3 sequence is 12 residues long.

This clone turned up a few times. J is TRBJ2-1 and V is TRBV2; the D is unclear. V lost 2 bases, J lost 7 bases, and 3 bases lay in between. Germline loops: CDR1 SNHLY, CDR2 FYNNEI. This CDR3 region has 11 residues. The CDR3 here is CASSELNEQFF. As DNA, the CDR3 is TGTGCCAGCAGTGAACTGAATGAGCAGTTCTTC.

The CDR3 DNA is TGTGCCTGGAGGTACGACAGGGGTTCACCCCTCCACTTT. This sequence encodes CAWRYDRGSPLHF. The chain employs TRBV30 and TRBJ1-6, with 8 positions matching TRBD1. The CDR3 is 13 residues long. Losses at the gene ends were 3 bases for V and 9 bases for J; bases not matched to a gene: 4. Per germline, CDR1 GTSNPN and CDR2 SVGIG (reference sequence).

This clone appeared a few times. The chain has TRBV30 and TRBJ1-6; 7 bases map to TRBD1. Germline lookup yields CDR1 GTSNPN and CDR2 SVGIG (reference sequence). V lost 2 bases and J lost 9; bases outside the gene matches: 4. The CDR3 length is 13 residues. CDR3 sequence: CAWSRQGSSPLHF. CDR3 coding DNA: TGTGCCTGGAGTAGACAGGGATCTTCACCCCTCCACTTT.

This clone was detected once. The V and J genes are TRBV6-5 and TRBJ2-7, with TRBD1 identical over 10 bases. The V gene end was trimmed by 6 bases and the J gene end by 3 bases; junction bases not matched to a gene: 8. The CDR3 spans 15 residues. Per germline, CDR1 MNHEY and CDR2 SVGAGI. The CDR3 is CASREMGQGFYEQYF. The CDR3 nucleotides are TGTGCCAGCAGAGAAATGGGACAGGGGTTCTACGAGCAGTACTTC.

V and J are TRBV2 and TRBJ2-3; TRBD1 is a possible D gene (5 bases). The V and J ends lost 4 bases and 6 bases respectively, with 14 bases between them. Germline V CDR1 and CDR2: SNHLY, FYNNEI. This CDR3 is built from 14 residues. CDR3: CASSGTPGIDTQYF. CDR3 in DNA: TGTGCCAGCAGTGGGACACCAGGGATTGATACGCAGTATTTT. The variable domain in full, with the rest retrieved from reference TRBV2 and TRBJ2-3, is EPEVTQTPSHQVTQMGQEVILRCVPISNHLYFYWYRQILGQKVEFLVSFYNNEISEKSEIFDDQFSVERPDGSNFTLKIRSTKLEDSAMYFCASSGTPGIDTQYFGPGTRLTVL.

This clone occurred once. In nucleotides, the CDR3 is TGTGCCTGGAGTGTGAAGACGGGGGGGGCCCAGTACTTC. It yields the protein CAWSVKTGGAQYF. V is TRBV30 and J is TRBJ2-5; 8 bases match TRBD2. Germline V gene lookup returns CDR1 GTSNPN and CDR2 SVGIG (reference sequence). Losses at the gene ends were 0 bases for V and 9 bases for J; bases not matched to a gene: 6. The CDR3 is 13 residues long. The whole variable domain, remainder taken from reference TRBV30 and TRBJ2-5, is SQTIHQWPATLVQPVGSPLSLECTVEGTSNPNLYWYRQAAGRGLQLLFYSVGIGQISSEVPQNLSASRPQDRQFILSSKKLLLSDSGFYLCAWSVKTGGAQYFGPGTRLLVL.

V and J are TRBV5-1 and TRBJ2-1; the match to TRBD1 covers 10 bases. CDR1 SGHRS and CDR2 YFSETQ come from the germline V gene. CDR3 length: 14 residues. The J segment lost 5 bases and the V segment lost 5 bases, leaving 4 bases of the junction unmatched. The CDR3 here is CASSRTGGNNEQFF. The CDR3 DNA reads as TGCGCCAGCAGTCGGACAGGGGGGAACAATGAGCAGTTCTTC.